This T cell receptor (beta chain) derives from a study of T cells in Graves' hyperthyroidism and ophthalmopathy. Study observations and caveats: Clonotypes that were expanded in thyroid above 0.001 mostly appeared in blood too.

Template material for amplifying TCR beta CDR3 regions consisted of RNA transcripts. The TCR CDR3 first-round RT-PCR relied on the HTBI primer set. TCRdb used MiXCR to reprocess the multiplex PCR reads, holding one entry per CDR3 protein. Here the sample spans some 510,000 distinct CDR3 sequences, about 45% being singletons. This clonotype was picked up many times. The target antigen is unknown. Trimming removed 5 bases at V and 4 bases at J, with 11 bases between. Germline V gene lookup returns CDR1 WNHNN and CDR2 SYGVQD (reference sequence). The CDR3 spans 13 residues. The receptor was derived from a woman under 30 with Graves' hyperthyroidism. This rearrangement joins TRBV10-1 to TRBJ1-2; D is undetermined. Sequencing input: peripheral blood or thyroid tissue (not recorded which). The CDR3, as DNA: TGCGCCAGCAGTACCGCGCCCCCCTATGGCTACACCTTC. Translating it yields CASSTAPPYGYTF.